The rows below give T cell receptor beta chains drawn from one sample of a study of CD8 T cells in Susac syndrome. TCRdb reprocessed the immunoSEQ multiplex PCR reads with MiXCR, giving one entry per CDR3 protein. The table has 300,000 to 350,000 distinct CDR3 sequences, 92% seen once. The specimen was CD4+ T cells from PBMCs. Source of these receptors: a human donor with multiple sclerosis. The CDR3 runs from the conserved cysteine through the conserved F or W. The D gene is left open where the match is weak. Some rows have no size entry. The others give once, few or many, or a class for an expanded clone.

v_gene	d_gene	abundance	j_gene	CDR3nt	CDR3aa
TRBV5-5	.	.	TRBJ1-6	TGTGCCAGCAGCTCCGCATTCGATAATTCACCCCTCCACTTT	CASSSAFDNSPLHF
TRBV20-1	.	once	TRBJ2-4	TGCAGTGCTGCAAGCGGTTTCAAAAACATTCAGTACTTC	CSAASGFKNIQYF
TRBV6-1	.	.	TRBJ1-1	TGTGCCAGCAGTGGAACCGGCGGGAAGACTGAAGCTTTCTTT	CASSGTGGKTEAFF
TRBV12-3/TRBV12-4	TRBD1	.	TRBJ2-7	TGTGCCAGCAGCTCCGGGACAGGGGTATACGAGCAGTACTTC	CASSSGTGVYEQYF
TRBV12-3/TRBV12-4	TRBD1	.	TRBJ1-1	TGTGCCAGCAGGCTTGGACAGGGGGACACTGAAGCTTTCTTT	CASRLGQGDTEAFF
TRBV20-1	.	few	TRBJ2-3	TGCAGTGCTAGGTTGGGTTCCACAGATACGCAGTATTTT	CSARLGSTDTQYF
TRBV6-6	.	.	TRBJ1-1	TGTGCCAGCTGTACACTTATGAACACTGAAGCTTTCTTT	CASCTLMNTEAFF
TRBV20-1	.	.	TRBJ2-3	TGCAGTGCTGGATTGATCGGGGGCACAGATACGCAGTATTTT	CSAGLIGGTDTQYF
TRBV18	.	.	TRBJ2-7	TGTGCCAGCTCACCAGAACAGGGAGAAGAGAAGTACTTC	CASSPEQGEEKYF
TRBV12-3/TRBV12-4	TRBD1	.	TRBJ1-6	TGTGCCAGCAGCGCGACAGGGGGCTGGGGCTCACCCCTCCACTTT	CASSATGGWGSPLHF
TRBV6-1	TRBD2	once	TRBJ2-3	TGTGCCAGCAGTACAGGGACTAGCGGGTCCTATACGCAGTATTTT	CASSTGTSGSYTQYF
TRBV20-1	.	.	TRBJ2-2	TGCAGTGCTAGACGTCAGGGTCGGGCCGGGGAGCTGTTTTTT	CSARRQGRAGELFF
TRBV19	.	.	TRBJ2-7	TGTGCCAGTAGTACGCGCCGGGTAGACCAGCAGTACTTC	CASSTRRVDQQYF
TRBV5-4	TRBD2	.	TRBJ2-5	TGTGCCAGCAGCTTACGAGCGGGGAAAGAGACCCAGTACTTC	CASSLRAGKETQYF
TRBV29-1	.	.	TRBJ2-6	TGCAGCGTGATTCAGGGGACTGGGGCCAACGTCCTGACTTTC	CSVIQGTGANVLTF
TRBV19	.	.	TRBJ2-3	TGTGCCAGTAGTATCAGGGGCCGCTCCACAGATACGCAGTATTTT	CASSIRGRSTDTQYF
TRBV7-2	TRBD1	.	TRBJ1-1	TGTGCCAGCAGCTTAGCCGGGACAGGGGGTAGTGAAGCTTTCTTT	CASSLAGTGGSEAFF
TRBV12-3/TRBV12-4	.	.	TRBJ1-2	TGTGCCAGCAGTTTTCGGGGGGGCTACACCTTC	CASSFRGGYTF
TRBV5-1	.	.	TRBJ1-2	TGCGCCAGCAGCTTGGCTGGGACATTTAACTATGGCTACACCTTC	CASSLAGTFNYGYTF
TRBV5-1	TRBD2	.	TRBJ2-5	TGCGCCAGCAGCCCTCTAGCGGGACGGACCCAGTACTTC	CASSPLAGRTQYF
TRBV30	.	.	TRBJ2-4	TGTGCCTGGGGTGTCCTGTATGGAGCCAAAAACATTCAGTACTTC	CAWGVLYGAKNIQYF
TRBV27	TRBD2	.	TRBJ2-1	TGTACCAGCAGTTTCAAAACCGGGACTAGTGGTTACAATGAGCAGTTCTTC	CTSSFKTGTSGYNEQFF
TRBV24-1	TRBD2	.	TRBJ2-3	TGTGCCACCCCGAGCGTTGGCGGGGGGAAGGATACGCAGTATTTT	CATPSVGGGKDTQYF
TRBV5-6	.	.	TRBJ1-2	TGTGCCAGCAGCTTGGCCAACAGGAACTATGGCTACACCTTC	CASSLANRNYGYTF
TRBV4-1	.	.	TRBJ1-5	TGCGCCAGCAGCCAAGATAGCGGGGGCAACAATCAGCCCCAGCATTTT	CASSQDSGGNNQPQHF
TRBV4-1	.	.	TRBJ2-3	TGCGCCAGCAGCCAAGATGGAAGAACAGATACGCAGTATTTT	CASSQDGRTDTQYF
TRBV20-1	.	.	TRBJ1-6	TGCAGTGCATACCGGGACTTAACAACCTCACCCCTCCACTTT	CSAYRDLTTSPLHF
TRBV7-7	.	.	TRBJ2-5	TGTGCTAGCAGCTCCGAGCCGGAAGAGACCCAGTACTTC	CASSSEPEETQYF
TRBV5-1	TRBD2	.	TRBJ2-1	TGCGCCAGCAGCTTGAGGACTAGCGGGGGGGCCAATGAGCAGTTCTTC	CASSLRTSGGANEQFF
TRBV9	.	.	TRBJ1-3	TGTGCCAGCAGCGACCAGGGGTACTCTGAAAACACCATATATTTT	CASSDQGYSENTIYF
TRBV28	TRBD2	.	TRBJ2-1	TGTGCCAGCAGTATCGTTACTAGCGGCCCCCGCCCGAGCTCCTACAATGAGCAGTTCTTC	CASSIVTSGPRPSSYNEQFF
TRBV7-9	.	.	TRBJ1-2	TGTGCCAGCAGCCGGGACGTATATGGCTATGGCTACACCTTC	CASSRDVYGYGYTF
TRBV19	.	.	TRBJ1-1	TGTGCCAGTAGTAATGTCGGCGTGGGGACTGAAGCTTTCTTT	CASSNVGVGTEAFF
TRBV5-1	TRBD1	.	TRBJ2-1	TGCGCCAGCAGCTTCGGGTGGACAGGGGGGAATGAGCAGTTCTTC	CASSFGWTGGNEQFF
TRBV5-6	TRBD1	.	TRBJ2-3	TGTGCCAGCAGCTTTGGGACAGGGCACACAGATACGCAGTATTTT	CASSFGTGHTDTQYF
TRBV20-1	TRBD1	.	TRBJ1-1	TGCAGTGCTCCAGGACAGGGCTTGAACACTGAAGCTTTCTTT	CSAPGQGLNTEAFF
TRBV19	.	.	TRBJ2-7	TGTGCCAGTAGTATCGCACAGTCCTACGAGCAGTACTTC	CASSIAQSYEQYF
TRBV20-1	.	.	TRBJ1-3	TGCAGTGCTAGAGATGGGAACACCATATATTTT	CSARDGNTIYF
TRBV7-9	.	.	TRBJ2-1	TGTGCCAGCAGCTTAGACCTGGCACTCAATGAGCAGTTCTTC	CASSLDLALNEQFF
TRBV20-1	TRBD1	.	TRBJ1-5	TGCAGTGCTGGGGACAGGTATAGCAATCAGCCCCAGCATTTT	CSAGDRYSNQPQHF
TRBV27	.	.	TRBJ2-3	TGTGCCAGCAGTTCTACAAGACTACACACAGATACGCAGTATTTT	CASSSTRLHTDTQYF
TRBV30	.	.	TRBJ1-2	TGTGCCTGGACGGGAGGCGACTATGGCTACACCTTC	CAWTGGDYGYTF
TRBV20-1	.	.	TRBJ2-7	TGCAGTGCTAGAGATACCGACGGCTCCTACGAGCAGTACTTC	CSARDTDGSYEQYF
TRBV29-1	TRBD1	.	TRBJ1-1	TGCAGCGTTTCGGAACAGGGGACCACTGAAGCTTTCTTT	CSVSEQGTTEAFF